This TCR beta chain emerged from a study of blood T cells in healthy people across ages. In terms of origin and age, donors were healthy Caucasian individuals from Russia aged roughly 6 to 100. Primed by a sample-barcoded 5' primer and a J-beta primer mix, a second PCR proceeded for 7 to 11 cycles. MiXCR, applied by TCRdb to the 5' RACE reads, yields one record per CDR3 protein. The sample shows roughly 500,000 distinct CDR3 sequences, under 30% of them seen only once. These data were also reused for a study on T cells of mothers and their children. That publication notes: Roughly 6 children and their three healthy Caucasian mothers were the donors.

The sequenced sample consisted of blood. The clonotype comes from a boy aged 5 to 17 in good health.

This CDR3 is CASSYRTGQNSPLHF. In nucleotides, the CDR3 is TGTGCCAGCAGTTACCGAACGGGCCAGAATTCACCCCTCCACTTT. V gene TRBV6-5 combines with J gene TRBJ1-6; D uncertain. The CDR3 has 15 amino acids. The V gene's germline CDR1 is MNHEY and CDR2 SVGAGI. V gave up 2 bases and J gave up 7 bases, with 12 bases separating them.